This T cell receptor (beta chain) originates from a study of T-cell memory formation after mild COVID-19. Study overall: In these data, TCR clusters were largely donor specific. Findings and caveats of the study: Pre-infection memory showed some responding clones, and this suggested that cross-reactive memory joined. The CD4+ clones that contracted clustered mainly within CM and EM, and the CD8+ clones concentrated in EMRA.

TCRdb re-called the 5' RACE reads with MiXCR, one entry per CDR3 protein. The sample holds about 400,000 distinct CDR3 sequences, 13% to 15% seen once. Trimming removed 2 bases from V and 5 bases from J, with 7 bases in between. CDR3 length equals 13 residues. CDR1 is KGHSH, CDR2 LQKENI, per germline. As concerns this clonotype: Its target is unknown.

The receptor comes from a man between 18 and 35 years old who had mild COVID-19 (a few samples of this study predate the infection). Cell type and time point are not known. Sequencing used PBMCs or a T cell subset sorted from them (not recorded which). This chain uses TRBV18 with TRBJ2-1; D call uncertain. CDR3 amino acids: CASSPIEDNEQFF. The CDR3 region has the DNA TGTGCCAGCTCACCAATAGAGGACAATGAGCAGTTCTTC. Using reference TRBV18 and TRBJ2-1 for the parts outside the CDR3, the full variable domain is NAGVMQNPRHLVRRRGQEARLRCSPMKGHSHVYWYRQLPEEGLKFMVYLQKENIIDESGMPKERFSAEFPKEGPSILRIQQVVRGDSAAYFCASSPIEDNEQFFGPGTRLTVL.